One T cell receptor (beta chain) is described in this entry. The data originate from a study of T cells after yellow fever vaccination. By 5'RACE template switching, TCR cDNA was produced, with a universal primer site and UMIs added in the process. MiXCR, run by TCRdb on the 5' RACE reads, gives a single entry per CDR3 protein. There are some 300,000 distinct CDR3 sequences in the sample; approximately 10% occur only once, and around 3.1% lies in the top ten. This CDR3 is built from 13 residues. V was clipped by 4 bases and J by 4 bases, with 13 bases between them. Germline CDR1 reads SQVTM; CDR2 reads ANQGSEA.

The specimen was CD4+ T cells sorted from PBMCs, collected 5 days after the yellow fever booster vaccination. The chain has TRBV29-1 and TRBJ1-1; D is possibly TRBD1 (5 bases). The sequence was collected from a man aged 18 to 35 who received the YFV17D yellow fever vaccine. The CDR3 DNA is TGCAGCGTTGGGCGGGGCTCGGGCACTGAAGCTTTCTTT. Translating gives CSVGRGSGTEAFF.